Shown below are 23 T cell receptor beta chains from a single sample sequenced in a study of blood T cell repertoires in COVID-19. The protocol was immunoSEQ multiplex PCR, while the TCRdb copy is restricted to in-frame clones and leaves out a portion. The table shows fewer than 250,000 clones, with 86% occurring only once. Sequencing was performed on peripheral blood. These receptor sequences come from a woman between 45 and 60 years old with acute or convalescent COVID-19.

This rearrangement joins TRBV7-2 to TRBJ1-2, with D tentatively TRBD1 (6 bases). CDR3 length equals 13 residues. Deletions cut 7 bases from V and 4 bases from J, with 13 bases between. Looked up from germline, CDR1 is SGHTA and CDR2 is FQGNSA. The CDR3: CASTIDRFYGYTF. CDR3 nucleotides: TGTGCCAGCACCATAGACAGGTTCTATGGCTACACCTTC.

The rearrangement joins TRBV12-3 or TRBV12-4 to TRBJ2-7; D gene unclear. V dropped 6 bases and J dropped 0 bases, with 9 bases sitting between them. The CDR3 is made up of 13 amino acids. CDR3 region: CASSTDSSYEQYF. The CDR3 DNA reads as TGTGCCAGCAGCACTGATAGCTCCTACGAGCAGTACTTC.

The J gene is TRBJ2-1, the V gene TRBV19; TRBD2 matches 7 bases. CDR3 length equals 15 residues. CDR1 LNHDA and CDR2 SQIVND come from the germline V gene (reference sequence). V was clipped by 3 bases and J by 5 bases; unmatched bases: 7. Written as DNA, the CDR3 is TGTGCCAGTAGTATTTGGGCGGGAGTGCACAATGAGCAGTTCTTC. Translated, it gives CASSIWAGVHNEQFF.

The rearrangement links TRBV13 to TRBJ1-5; D may be TRBD1 (5 bases). Trimming cost V 4 bases and J 4 bases, with 11 bases left between them. Looked up from germline, CDR1 is PRHDT and CDR2 is FYEKMQ (reference sequence). The CDR3 totals 14 residues. This chain's CDR3 is CASSSGLGNQPQHF. CDR3 coding DNA: TGTGCCAGCAGCTCGGGACTTGGAAATCAGCCCCAGCATTTT.

This clone was seen more than once but under ten times. The V call is TRBV11-3, the J call TRBJ2-7, with D maybe TRBD2 (6 bases). CDR1 SGHNT and CDR2 YENEEA come from the germline V gene. CDR3 length: 15 amino acids. The germline V and J ends were trimmed by 5 bases and 2 bases, with 16 bases remaining between them. CDR3 coding DNA: TGTGCCAGCAGCCCGGGGACTCTGGGGGCCTACGAGCAGTACTTC. It is translated as CASSPGTLGAYEQYF.

This clone was seen only a few times. CDR3 in amino acids: CASSSKSSGAPRETQYF. CDR3 DNA: TGTGCCAGCAGCTCTAAGTCTAGCGGGGCGCCCCGAGAGACCCAGTACTTC. The chain carries TRBV11-3 and TRBJ2-5, with 9 bases aligning to TRBD2. CDR1 is SGHNT, CDR2 YENEEA, per germline. V lost 4 bases and J lost 4; bases outside the gene matches: 13. The CDR3 loop spans 17 amino acids.

This clone was detected only a few times. The rearrangement uses TRBV4-2 and TRBJ2-7; TRBD2 is a possible D gene (5 bases). Germline-derived CDR1 and CDR2 are LGHNA and YNFKEQ. V was clipped by 4 bases and J by 5 bases, with 15 bases between them. The CDR3 loop spans 14 amino acids. The CDR3 DNA sequence: TGTGCCAGCAGCCTTCTTACTAGTAGCCACGAGCAGTACTTC. This translates into CASSLLTSSHEQYF.

V is TRBV2 and J is TRBJ2-2; no clear D. Germline assignment: CDR1 SNHLY and CDR2 FYNNEI. V was clipped by 4 bases and J by 8 bases, with 8 bases between them. CDR3 size: 12 residues. Here the CDR3 reads CASSVPPGELFF. CDR3 bases: TGTGCCAGCAGTGTCCCTCCGGGGGAGCTGTTTTTT. The whole variable domain, filled in from reference TRBV2 and TRBJ2-2, reads EPEVTQTPSHQVTQMGQEVILRCVPISNHLYFYWYRQILGQKVEFLVSFYNNEISEKSEIFDDQFSVERPDGSNFTLKIRSTKLEDSAMYFCASSVPPGELFFGEGSRLTVL.

In this sample, this clone turned up once. The chain uses TRBV24-1 and TRBJ1-4; D ambiguous. Trimming took 1 base from V and 8 from J, leaving 10 bases between them. The CDR3 consists of 14 residues. Germline lookup yields CDR1 KGHDR and CDR2 SFDVKD. The CDR3 loop is CATSDFGLGEKLFF. The DNA of the CDR3 is TGTGCCACCAGTGATTTCGGACTTGGCGAAAAACTGTTTTTT.

V is TRBV7-2 and J is TRBJ2-1, with TRBD2 matching over 8 bases. Germline CDR1 SGHTA, CDR2 FQGNSA. V trimming: 3 bases; J trimming: 0 bases; junction bases outside the gene matches: 7. The CDR3 runs to 17 residues. The CDR3 here is CASSLRGGGNSYNEQFF. The CDR3 DNA reads as TGTGCCAGCAGCTTGCGTGGCGGGGGGAACTCCTACAATGAGCAGTTCTTC.

The chain couples TRBV5-4 to TRBJ2-5; 12 nucleotides line up with TRBD1. From germline, CDR1 is SGHNT and CDR2 YYREEE (reference sequence). This CDR3 has 16 residues. With 4 bases clipped from V and 4 bases from J, the junction kept 8 bases outside the gene matches. In nucleotides, the CDR3 is TGTGCCAGCAGCCCACCGGGACAGGGGGCTGGAGAGACCCAGTACTTC. Its protein product is CASSPPGQGAGETQYF.

This chain connects TRBV7-9 to TRBJ2-7; D may be TRBD1 or TRBD2 (5 bases each). Germline loops: CDR1 SEHNR, CDR2 FQNEAQ (reference sequence). The length of the CDR3 is 13 residues. The V and J ends lost 7 bases and 6 bases respectively, with 16 bases between them. The DNA for the CDR3 is TGTGCCAGCACGGGGCAGGGATCGTCCGAGCAGTACTTC. Translating it yields CASTGQGSSEQYF.

The chain has TRBV10-3 and TRBJ2-7, with 7 bases matching TRBD2. After removal of 0 bases from V and 9 bases from J, the junction contained 8 bases not matched to a gene. Germline assignment: CDR1 ENHRY and CDR2 SYGVKD. The CDR3 is made up of 14 amino acids. CDR3 sequence (DNA): TGTGCCATCAGTGAGTCCTTGACGGTAGCGGGGCAGTACTTC. As protein: CAISESLTVAGQYF.

The genes are TRBV10-3 and TRBJ1-3; weak D call: TRBD1 (5 bases). The CDR3 has 17 amino acids. V dropped 3 bases and J dropped 0 bases, with 15 bases sitting between them. The germline gives CDR1 ENHRY, CDR2 SYGVKD. CDR3 sequence (DNA): TGTGCCATCAGTGACAATTTCAGGGCTCCCTCTGGAAACACCATATATTTT. Translated: CAISDNFRAPSGNTIYF.

The chain uses TRBV7-2 and TRBJ2-7, with TRBD1 matching 8 bases. The germline CDR1 and CDR2 sequences are SGHTA and FQGNSA. J was trimmed by 4 bases and V by 5 bases; bases with no gene match: 7. The CDR3 has 14 residues. The CDR3 region is CASSPQGATYEQYF. CDR3 bases: TGTGCCAGCAGCCCGCAGGGGGCGACGTACGAGCAGTACTTC.

The chain couples TRBV6-5 to TRBJ1-2; no firm D call. The CDR3 has 15 residues. Trimming took off 11 bases at V and 3 bases at J, with 22 bases between the two ends. Looked up from germline, CDR1 is MNHEY and CDR2 is SVGAGI. CDR3 coding DNA: TGTGCCTCAAGGGAGGGTTTTAAAGGAGACTATGGCTACACCTTC. This codes for CASREGFKGDYGYTF.

A single count supports this clone. The CDR3 DNA reads TGTGCCAGCACCGTGGGGCGGGGCGTCGTGACCCAGTACTTC. Protein sequence: CASTVGRGVVTQYF. This rearrangement joins TRBV7-2 to TRBJ2-5, with D possibly matching TRBD2 (6 bases). The V gene lost 7 bases and the J gene lost 7 bases, with 19 bases spanning the gap. The germline V gene encodes CDR1 SGHTA and CDR2 FQGNSA. The CDR3 spans 14 residues. Looking up the rest from reference TRBV7-2 and TRBJ2-5 gives the full variable domain: GAGVSQSPSNKVTEKGKDVELRCDPISGHTALYWYRQSLGQGLEFLIYFQGNSAPDKSGLPSDRFSAERTGGSVSTLTIQRTQQEDSAVYLCASTVGRGVVTQYFGPGTRLLVL.

This clone showed up just a few times. CDR3 in amino acids: CASSIDRETQYF. CDR3 nucleotide sequence: TGTGCCAGTAGTATAGATCGGGAGACCCAGTACTTC. The rearrangement uses TRBV19 and TRBJ2-5, with D uncertain. In germline, CDR1 is LNHDA, CDR2 SQIVND (reference sequence). The V end was cut by 0 bases, the J end by 5 bases, with 4 bases between. This CDR3 comprises 12 residues.

In this sample, this clone turned up once. This chain joins TRBV5-1 and TRBJ2-3; D not certain. Between the trimmed V and J ends, which lost 0 bases and 6 bases, there was a span of 5 bases. Germline V gene data show CDR1 as SGHRS and CDR2 as YFSETQ. This CDR3 is built from 12 residues. The chain's CDR3 is CASSLAVDTQYF. The DNA for the CDR3 is TGCGCCAGCAGCTTGGCTGTGGATACGCAGTATTTT.

This clone was counted once. The gene calls are TRBV6-6 and TRBJ1-5, with D maybe TRBD1 (6 bases). CDR1 and CDR2 (germline): MNHNY, SVGAGI (reference sequence). V was trimmed by 5 bases and J by 4 bases, leaving 15 bases between them. CDR3 length: 15 amino acids. CDR3 nucleotide sequence: TGTGCCAGCAGTCAAACAGGGTATCGGAATCAGCCCCAGCATTTT. Translating gives CASSQTGYRNQPQHF.

This clone was observed a single time. The chain links TRBV24-1 to TRBJ2-1, with 9 bases aligning to TRBD1. CDR3 length: 17 residues. The J segment lost 8 bases and the V segment lost 9 bases, leaving 19 bases of the junction unmatched. Per the germline V gene, CDR1 is KGHDR and CDR2 is SFDVKD. CDR3 in DNA: TGTGCCACCCGAGGGACAGGGCCAATGGCTAGCGGCGATGAGCAGTTCTTC. It specifies CATRGTGPMASGDEQFF.

J is TRBJ2-2 and V is TRBV9; 9 nucleotides agree with TRBD2. J gave up 5 bases and V 4 bases, and 9 bases lay outside the gene matches. Germline V gene lookup returns CDR1 SGDLS and CDR2 YYNGEE. The CDR3 spans 16 residues. The CDR3 region is CASSPRLAVGTGELFF. The CDR3 DNA sequence: TGTGCCAGCAGCCCCCGACTAGCGGTAGGGACCGGGGAGCTGTTTTTT.

The chain recombines TRBV27 with TRBJ2-1, with 7 bases that match TRBD2. The CDR3 sequence is 12 residues long. The V and J ends lost 3 bases and 12 bases, in that order; junction bases with no gene match: 5. From germline, CDR1 is MNHEY and CDR2 SMNVEV (reference sequence). Here the CDR3 DNA reads TGTGCCAGCAGTTTCCCAGCGGGAAGGCAGTTCTTC. It codes for CASSFPAGRQFF.